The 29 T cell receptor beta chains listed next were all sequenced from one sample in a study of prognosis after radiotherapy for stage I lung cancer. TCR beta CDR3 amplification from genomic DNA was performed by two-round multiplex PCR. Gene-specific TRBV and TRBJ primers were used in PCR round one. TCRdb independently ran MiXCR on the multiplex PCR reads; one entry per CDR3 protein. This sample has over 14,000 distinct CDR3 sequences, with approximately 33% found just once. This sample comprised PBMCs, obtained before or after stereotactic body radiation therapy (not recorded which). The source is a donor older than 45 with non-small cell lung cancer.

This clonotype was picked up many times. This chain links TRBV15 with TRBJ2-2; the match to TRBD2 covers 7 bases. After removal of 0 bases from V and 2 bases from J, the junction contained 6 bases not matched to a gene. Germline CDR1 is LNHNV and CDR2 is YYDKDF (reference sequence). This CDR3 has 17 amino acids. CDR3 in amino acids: CATSRDPSGLNTGELFF. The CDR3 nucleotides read TGTGCCACCAGCAGAGATCCTAGCGGCCTTAACACCGGGGAGCTGTTTTTT. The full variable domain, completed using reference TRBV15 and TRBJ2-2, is DAMVIQNPRYQVTQFGKPVTLSCSQTLNHNVMYWYQQKSSQAPKLLFHYYDKDFNNEADTPDNFQSRRPNTSFCFLDIRSPGLGDTAMYLCATSRDPSGLNTGELFFGEGSRLTVL.

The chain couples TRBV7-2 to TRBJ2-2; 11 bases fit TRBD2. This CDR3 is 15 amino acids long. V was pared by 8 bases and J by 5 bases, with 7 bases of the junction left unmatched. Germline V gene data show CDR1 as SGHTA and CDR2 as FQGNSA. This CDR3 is CASARRLAGTGELFF. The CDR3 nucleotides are TGTGCCAGCGCACGCCGACTAGCGGGAACCGGGGAGCTGTTTTTT.

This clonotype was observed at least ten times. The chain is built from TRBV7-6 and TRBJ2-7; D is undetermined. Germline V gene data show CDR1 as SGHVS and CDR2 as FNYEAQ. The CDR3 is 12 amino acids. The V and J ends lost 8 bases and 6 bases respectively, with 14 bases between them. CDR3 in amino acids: CASGYRWGEQYF. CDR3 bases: TGTGCCAGCGGTTATAGGTGGGGCGAGCAGTACTTC.

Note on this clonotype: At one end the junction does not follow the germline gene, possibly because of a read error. The CDR3 loop reads CASSIDGSGANVLTF. The DNA for the CDR3 is TGCGCCAGCAGCATCGACGGCTCTGGGGCCAACGTACTGACTTTC. V usage is TRBV5-1 and J usage is TRBJ2-6; D is possibly TRBD1 (5 bases). This CDR3 is 15 amino acids long. Germline lookup yields CDR1 SGHRS and CDR2 YFSETQ.

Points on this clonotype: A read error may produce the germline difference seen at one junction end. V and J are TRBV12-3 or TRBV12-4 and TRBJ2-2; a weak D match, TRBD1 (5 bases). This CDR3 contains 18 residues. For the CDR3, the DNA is TGTGCCGGCAGTTTATATCTTTGGTCAGGGTTTATCACCGGGGAGCTGTTTTTT. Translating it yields CAGSLYLWSGFITGELFF.

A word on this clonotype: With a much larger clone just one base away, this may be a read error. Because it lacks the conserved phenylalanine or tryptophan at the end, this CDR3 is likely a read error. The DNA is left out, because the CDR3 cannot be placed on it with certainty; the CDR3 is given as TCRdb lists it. The CDR3 spells CASSLTEAGQLY. The chain recombines TRBV11-3 with TRBJ2-1. Germline V CDR1 and CDR2: SGHNT, YENEEA. The CDR3 length equals 12 residues, ends included.

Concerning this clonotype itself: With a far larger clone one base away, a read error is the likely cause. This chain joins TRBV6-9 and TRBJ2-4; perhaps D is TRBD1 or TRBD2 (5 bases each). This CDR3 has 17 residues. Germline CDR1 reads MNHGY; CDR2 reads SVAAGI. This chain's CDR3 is CAGSYGDGTGPQNIQYF. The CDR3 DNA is TGTGCCGGCAGTTACGGGGACGGGACCGGGCCGCAAAACATTCAGTACTTC.

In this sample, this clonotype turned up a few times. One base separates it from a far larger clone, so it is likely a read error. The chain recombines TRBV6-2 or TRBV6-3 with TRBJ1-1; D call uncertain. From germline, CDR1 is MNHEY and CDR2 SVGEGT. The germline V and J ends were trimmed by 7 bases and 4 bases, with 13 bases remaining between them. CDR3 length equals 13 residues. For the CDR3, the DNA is TGTGCCAGCATCCGCGACCGGAGCACTGAAGCTTTCTTT. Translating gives CASIRDRSTEAFF.

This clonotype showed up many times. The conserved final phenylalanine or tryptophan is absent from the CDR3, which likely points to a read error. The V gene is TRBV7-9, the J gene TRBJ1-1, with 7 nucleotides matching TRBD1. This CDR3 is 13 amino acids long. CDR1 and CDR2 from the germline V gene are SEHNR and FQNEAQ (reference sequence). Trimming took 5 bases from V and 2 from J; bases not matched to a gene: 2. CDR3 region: CASSRGRNTEAFL. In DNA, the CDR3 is TGTGCCAGCAGCAGGGGGCGCAACACTGAAGCTTTCCTT.

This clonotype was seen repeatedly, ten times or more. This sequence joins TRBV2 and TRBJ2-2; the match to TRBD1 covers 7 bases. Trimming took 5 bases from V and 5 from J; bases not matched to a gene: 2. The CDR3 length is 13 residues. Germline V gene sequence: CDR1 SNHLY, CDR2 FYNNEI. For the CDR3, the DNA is TGTGCCAGCAGTAGGACAGGTACCGGGGAGCTGTTTTTT. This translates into CASSRTGTGELFF.

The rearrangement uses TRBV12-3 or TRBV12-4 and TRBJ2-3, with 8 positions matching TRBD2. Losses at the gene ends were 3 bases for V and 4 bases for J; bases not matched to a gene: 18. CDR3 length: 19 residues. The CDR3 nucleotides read TGTGCCAGCAGTTTGGACACCGGGTGGGTAGCGGGAACCGCAGATACGCAGTATTTT. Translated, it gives CASSLDTGWVAGTADTQYF.

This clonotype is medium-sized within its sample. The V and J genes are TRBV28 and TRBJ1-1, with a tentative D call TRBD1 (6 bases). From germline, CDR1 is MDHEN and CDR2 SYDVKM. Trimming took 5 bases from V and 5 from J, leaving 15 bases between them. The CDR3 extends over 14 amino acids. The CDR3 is CASSLPRGRTEAFF. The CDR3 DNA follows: TGTGCCAGCAGTCTCCCCAGGGGCAGGACTGAAGCTTTCTTT.

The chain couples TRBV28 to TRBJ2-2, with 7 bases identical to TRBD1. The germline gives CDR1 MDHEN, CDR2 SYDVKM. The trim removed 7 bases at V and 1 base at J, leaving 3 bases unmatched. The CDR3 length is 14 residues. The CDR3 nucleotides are TGTGCCAGCATAAGGACAGGGAACACCGGGGAGCTGTTTTTT. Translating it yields CASIRTGNTGELFF.

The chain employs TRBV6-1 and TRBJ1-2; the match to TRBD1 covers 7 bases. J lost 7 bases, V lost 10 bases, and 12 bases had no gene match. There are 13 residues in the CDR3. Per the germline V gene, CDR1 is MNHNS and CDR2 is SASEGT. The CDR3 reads CATQGMGLGGYTF. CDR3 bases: TGTGCCACACAGGGGATGGGCCTCGGTGGCTACACCTTC.

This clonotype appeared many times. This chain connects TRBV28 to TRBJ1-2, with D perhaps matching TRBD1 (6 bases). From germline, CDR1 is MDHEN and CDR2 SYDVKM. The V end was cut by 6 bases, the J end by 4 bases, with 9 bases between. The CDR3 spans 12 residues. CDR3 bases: TGTGCCAGCAGGACACAGGGCTATGGCTACACCTTC. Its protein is CASRTQGYGYTF.

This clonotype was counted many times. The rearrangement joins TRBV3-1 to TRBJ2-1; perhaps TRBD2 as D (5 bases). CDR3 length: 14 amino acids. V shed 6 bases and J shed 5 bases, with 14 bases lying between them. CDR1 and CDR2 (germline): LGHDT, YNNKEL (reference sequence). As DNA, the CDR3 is TGTGCCAGCAGTTACTACAGCGGCCACAATGAGCAGTTCTTC. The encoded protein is CASSYYSGHNEQFF.

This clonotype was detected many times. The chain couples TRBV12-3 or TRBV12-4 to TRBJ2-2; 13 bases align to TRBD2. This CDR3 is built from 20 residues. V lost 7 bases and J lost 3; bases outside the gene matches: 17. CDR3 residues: CASKLRAGLAGERDTGELFF. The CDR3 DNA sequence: TGTGCCAGCAAATTAAGGGCTGGACTAGCGGGAGAGAGAGACACCGGGGAGCTGTTTTTT.

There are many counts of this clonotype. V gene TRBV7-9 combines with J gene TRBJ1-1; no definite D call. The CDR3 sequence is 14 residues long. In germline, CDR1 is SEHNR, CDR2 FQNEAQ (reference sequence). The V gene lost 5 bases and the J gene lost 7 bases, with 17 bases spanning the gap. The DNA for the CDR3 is TGTGCCAGCAGCCATGAACAGATAGGTGATGAAGCTTTCTTT. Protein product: CASSHEQIGDEAFF. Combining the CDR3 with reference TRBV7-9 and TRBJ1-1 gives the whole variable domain DTGVSQNPRHKITKRGQNVTFRCDPISEHNRLYWYRQTLGQGPEFLTYFQNEAQLEKSRLLSDRFSAERPKGSFSTLEIQRTEQGDSAMYLCASSHEQIGDEAFFGQGTRLTVV.

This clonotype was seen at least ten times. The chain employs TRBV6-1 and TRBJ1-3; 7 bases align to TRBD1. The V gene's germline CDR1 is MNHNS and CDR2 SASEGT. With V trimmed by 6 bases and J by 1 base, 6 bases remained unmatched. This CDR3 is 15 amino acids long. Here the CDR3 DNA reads TGTGCCAGCAGCTTCGACAGGGCGTCTGGAAACACCATATATTTT. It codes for CASSFDRASGNTIYF.

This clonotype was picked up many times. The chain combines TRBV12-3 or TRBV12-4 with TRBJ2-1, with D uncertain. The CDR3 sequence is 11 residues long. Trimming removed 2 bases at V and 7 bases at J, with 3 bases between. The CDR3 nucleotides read TGTGCCAGCAGTTTAAAGAATGAGCAGTTCTTC. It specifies CASSLKNEQFF.

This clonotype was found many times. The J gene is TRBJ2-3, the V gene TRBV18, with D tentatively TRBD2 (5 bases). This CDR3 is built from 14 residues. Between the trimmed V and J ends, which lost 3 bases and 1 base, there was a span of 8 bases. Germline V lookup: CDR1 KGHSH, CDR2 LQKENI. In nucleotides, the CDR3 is TGTGCCAGCTCACCTAGCGCAGGCACAGATACGCAGTATTTT. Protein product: CASSPSAGTDTQYF.

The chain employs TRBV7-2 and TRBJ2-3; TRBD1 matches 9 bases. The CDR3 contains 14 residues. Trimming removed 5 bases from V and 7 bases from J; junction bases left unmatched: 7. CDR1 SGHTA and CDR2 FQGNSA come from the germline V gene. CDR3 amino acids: CASSLWTGEYTQYF. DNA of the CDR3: TGTGCCAGCAGCCTATGGACAGGGGAATATACGCAGTATTTT. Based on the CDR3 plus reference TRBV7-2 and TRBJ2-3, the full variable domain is GAGVSQSPSNKVTEKGKDVELRCDPISGHTALYWYRQSLGQGLEFLIYFQGNSAPDKSGLPSDRFSAERTGGSVSTLTIQRTQQEDSAVYLCASSLWTGEYTQYFGPGTRLTVL.

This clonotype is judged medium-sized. CDR3 loop: CASRTSGIVNEQFF. CDR3 sequence (DNA): TGTGCCAGTCGGACTAGCGGGATAGTAAATGAGCAGTTCTTC. The rearrangement joins TRBV12-3 or TRBV12-4 to TRBJ2-1; 12 positions match TRBD2. This CDR3 comprises 14 residues. With V trimmed by 9 bases and J by 7 bases, 7 bases remained unmatched.

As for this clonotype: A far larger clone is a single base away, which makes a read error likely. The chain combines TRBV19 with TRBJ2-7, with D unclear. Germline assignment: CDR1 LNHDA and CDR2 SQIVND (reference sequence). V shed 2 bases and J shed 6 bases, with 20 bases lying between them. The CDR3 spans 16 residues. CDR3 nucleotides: TGTGCCAGTAGTATAATTTGGGTTCGCGGCGCCGCCGAGCAGTACTTC. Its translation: CASSIIWVRGAAEQYF.

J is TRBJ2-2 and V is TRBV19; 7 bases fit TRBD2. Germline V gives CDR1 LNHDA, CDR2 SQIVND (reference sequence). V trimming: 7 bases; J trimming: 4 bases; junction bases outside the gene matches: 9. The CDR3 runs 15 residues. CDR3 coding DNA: TGTGCCAGTACCATGGGGCGGGGGTCCACCGGGGAGCTGTTTTTT. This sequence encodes CASTMGRGSTGELFF.

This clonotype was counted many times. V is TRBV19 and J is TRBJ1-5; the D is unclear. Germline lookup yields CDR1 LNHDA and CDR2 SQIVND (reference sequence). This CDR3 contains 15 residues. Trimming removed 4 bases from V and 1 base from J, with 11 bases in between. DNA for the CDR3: TGTGCCAGTAGTACCCTTCTCCTCAGCAATCAGCCCCAGCATTTT. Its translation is CASSTLLLSNQPQHF.

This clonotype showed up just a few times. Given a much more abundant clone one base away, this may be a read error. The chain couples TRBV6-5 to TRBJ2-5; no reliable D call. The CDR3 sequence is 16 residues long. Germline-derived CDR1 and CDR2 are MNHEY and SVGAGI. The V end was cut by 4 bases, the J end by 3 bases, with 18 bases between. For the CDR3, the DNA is TGTGCCAGCAGTTCGGCCCTCGGGTGTACAAAAGAGACCCAGTACTTC. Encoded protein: CASSSALGCTKETQYF.

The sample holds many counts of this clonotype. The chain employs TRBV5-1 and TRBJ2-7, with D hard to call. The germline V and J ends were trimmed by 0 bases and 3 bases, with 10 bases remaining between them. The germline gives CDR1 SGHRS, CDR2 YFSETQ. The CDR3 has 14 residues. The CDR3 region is CASSLALSDYEQYF. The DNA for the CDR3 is TGCGCCAGCAGCTTGGCCTTGTCGGACTACGAGCAGTACTTC. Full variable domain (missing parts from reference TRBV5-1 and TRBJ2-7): KAGVTQTPRYLIKTRGQQVTLSCSPISGHRSVSWYQQTPGQGLQFLFEYFSETQRNKGNFPGRFSGRQFSNSRSEMNVSTLELGDSALYLCASSLALSDYEQYFGPGTRLTVT.

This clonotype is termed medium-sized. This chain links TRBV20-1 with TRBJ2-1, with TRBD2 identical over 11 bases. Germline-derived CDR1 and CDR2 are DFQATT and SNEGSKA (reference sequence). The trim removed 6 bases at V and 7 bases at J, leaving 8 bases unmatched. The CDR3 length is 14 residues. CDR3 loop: CSAYTSGSHNEQFF. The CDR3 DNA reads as TGCAGTGCGTACACTAGCGGGAGTCATAATGAGCAGTTCTTC.